Included here is one T cell receptor beta chain sequence, with context. This clone was observed once. What antigen it recognizes has not been identified. No quality values exist for individual bases; no much larger clone is one base distant. The sample is drawn from a study of blood T cell repertoires in COVID-19 (dated by TCRdb to 2020 to 2021). Study-wide context: Collaborator samples came from the United States, Italy and Spain and covered acute and convalescent phases of COVID-19. The material from the prospective study consisted of cDNA or gDNA derived from T cells, B-cell-depleted T cells, or PBMCs. Subjects who had been exposed to COVID-19, were actively infected with it, or had recovered from it provided the deeply sampled blood TCRbeta repertoires that made up the dataset. The repertoires were made available in a free public database intended to serve as a resource for research on the immune response to SARS-CoV-2. Samples were obtained from the ongoing ImmuneRACE study (first 160 participants) and from about 1,300 subjects provided by 6 global collaborators. Nearly every sample came with metadata listing a de-identified subject ID, COVID-19 status, age in years and sex. HLA class I and class II types, where available, came from metadata supplied by the sample provider rather than from assay-based typing.

The investigation overall reported the following: Clinical and demographic metadata were provided uncurated, with the amount varying by source and participant.

TCRbeta CDR3 regions were amplified from genomic DNA using the immunoSEQ Assay, a bias-controlled multiplex PCR. The original methods were these. The number of nucleated cells in each sample was estimated from the amplification of reference gene primers within the assay. To quantify the absolute abundance of each unique TCRbeta CDR3 rearrangement, sequence reads were collapsed and filtered. For each sample, productive Simpson clonality was calculated by taking the square root of Simpson's diversity index across productive rearrangements. This is the immuneACCESS table as TCRdb keeps it, with only in-frame sequences that have V and J called. A part of the clones is gone; compared with another copy, unresolved V genes explain less than half, and the rest is unexplained. From that table come the V and J calls and clone size; the DNA was used to work out D and trimming. The sample profile shows about 330,000 clones; around 89% of them were found once. More than 3% of the sample is taken by the ten largest.

Whole blood was collected in K2EDTA tubes by collaborating institutions according to the institutions' own protocols. Collaborator samples were shipped for TCRbeta analysis as frozen whole blood, isolated PBMCs, or DNA extracted from either sample type. The trim is 0 bases for V and 0 bases for J, with a gap of 5 bases between the germline ends. The CDR3 starts with the cysteine, ends with the phenylalanine, and has 14 residues. Solely the CDR3 DNA is kept, with 42 bases framed from the first base. According to the germline V gene, CDR1 reads SGHVS and CDR2 reads FNYEAQ. The sequence came from a woman in her forties or fifties with active or convalescent COVID-19. Sample: peripheral blood. The chain is assembled from TRBV7-6 and TRBJ1-1, with the D gene not clear enough to name. The CDR3 is CASSLAIVNTEAFF. The DNA reads TGTGCCAGCAGCTTAGCGATAGTGAACACTGAAGCTTTCTTT.